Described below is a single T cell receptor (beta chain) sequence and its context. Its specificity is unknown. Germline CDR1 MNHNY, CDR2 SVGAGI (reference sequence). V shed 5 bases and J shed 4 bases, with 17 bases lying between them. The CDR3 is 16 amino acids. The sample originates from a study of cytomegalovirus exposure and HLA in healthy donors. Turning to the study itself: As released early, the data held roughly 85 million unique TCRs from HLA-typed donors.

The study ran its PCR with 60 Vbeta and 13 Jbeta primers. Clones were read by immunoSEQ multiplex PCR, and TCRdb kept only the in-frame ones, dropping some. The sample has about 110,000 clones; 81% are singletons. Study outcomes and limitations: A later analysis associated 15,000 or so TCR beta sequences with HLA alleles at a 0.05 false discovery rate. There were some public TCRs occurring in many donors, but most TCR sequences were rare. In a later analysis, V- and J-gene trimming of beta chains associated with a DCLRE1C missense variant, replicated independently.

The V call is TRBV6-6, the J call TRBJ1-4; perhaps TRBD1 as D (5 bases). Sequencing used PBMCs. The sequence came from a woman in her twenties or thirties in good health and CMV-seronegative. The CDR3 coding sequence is TGTGCCAGCAGTCACCGGCAGGGCAACCTTAATGAAAAACTGTTTTTT. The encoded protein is CASSHRQGNLNEKLFF.